These 9 T cell receptor beta chains were sequenced from one sample in a study of T cell changes during pregnancy in multiple sclerosis (dated by TCRdb to the late 2010s). The library relied on the immunoSEQ multiplex PCR assay. TCRdb carries this immuneACCESS record with in-frame sequences only. Its versions omit some clonotypes, under half of them owing to an unresolved V gene in the studies checked, with the rest unexplained. For this sample the table gives around 56,000 clones, of which approximately 89% were detected only once. The top ten constitute 1.8% of the sample. The material was peripheral blood, obtained after pregnancy. The receptors shown here come from a female donor with multiple sclerosis, enrolled in a pregnancy study.

The J gene is TRBJ1-3, the V gene TRBV7-3; 7 bases are a match to TRBD1. Germline CDR1 and CDR2: SGHTA and FQGTGA. This CDR3 is 15 amino acids long. With 3 bases clipped from V and 2 bases from J, the junction kept 4 bases outside the gene matches. CDR3 in DNA: TGTGCCAGCAGCTTCAGGGGGGCCCCTGGAAACACCATATATTTT. Its protein product is CASSFRGAPGNTIYF.

This rearrangement joins TRBV10-3 to TRBJ2-7; 12 positions agree with TRBD1. The germline gives CDR1 ENHRY, CDR2 SYGVKD. J gave up 3 bases and V 4 bases, and 7 bases lay outside the gene matches. This CDR3 has 16 amino acids. As DNA, the CDR3 is TGTGCCATCAGTGCCGGGACAGGGGGCCGAAACTACGAGCAGTACTTC. It is translated as CAISAGTGGRNYEQYF.

This chain links TRBV6-6 with TRBJ2-1; tentative D call: TRBD1 (6 bases). This CDR3 comprises 14 residues. V dropped 0 bases and J dropped 14 bases, with 17 bases sitting between them. Germline CDR1 and CDR2: MNHNY and SVGAGI (reference sequence). In DNA form, the CDR3 reads TGTGCCAGCAGTTACTCGATGTCTTGGACAGAGAAGTTCTTC. It translates to CASSYSMSWTEKFF.

The rearrangement uses TRBV5-1 and TRBJ2-2; D not resolved. Trimming stripped 2 bases from V and 4 bases from J, with 9 bases between. The CDR3 loop spans 14 amino acids. Germline V gives CDR1 SGHRS, CDR2 YFSETQ. The CDR3 bases are TGCGCCAGCAGCTTAATAGATCCCACCGGGGAGCTGTTTTTT. Translation: CASSLIDPTGELFF.

This chain joins TRBV6-4 and TRBJ1-4; 7 bases map to TRBD1. Germline CDR1 is MRHNA and CDR2 is SNTAGT. The V and J ends lost 4 bases and 3 bases, in that order; junction bases with no gene match: 5. The CDR3 is 15 amino acids. The CDR3 DNA is TGTGCCAGCAGTGCAACAGGGGATGCTAATGAAAAACTGTTTTTT. This codes for CASSATGDANEKLFF.

V usage is TRBV7-2 and J usage is TRBJ2-1, with 10 bases aligning to TRBD2. The V segment lost 5 bases and the J segment 8 bases; nucleotides outside the gene matches: 6. From germline, CDR1 is SGHTA and CDR2 FQGNSA. The CDR3 sequence is 14 residues long. In DNA form, the CDR3 reads TGTGCCAGCAGCCCGGGACTAGCGTTATATGAGCAGTTCTTC. It is translated as CASSPGLALYEQFF.

The DNA of the CDR3 is TGTGCCAGCAGTGCCACCTCCGGGACAGGCGATACCTACGAGCAGTACTTC. Translation gives CASSATSGTGDTYEQYF. The gene calls are TRBV25-1 and TRBJ2-7, with TRBD1 matching over 8 bases. V lost 4 bases, J lost 2 bases, and 13 bases stayed unmatched. The CDR3 is made up of 17 amino acids. Germline V gene lookup returns CDR1 MGHDK and CDR2 SYGVNS.

This clone was seen once. CDR3 amino acids: CASSLYQGSDAFF. CDR3 DNA: TGTGCCAGCAGCCTATATCAGGGGTCGGACGCTTTCTTT. The V call is TRBV7-9, the J call TRBJ1-1; tentative D call: TRBD1 (6 bases). The CDR3 is 13 amino acids. The germline V gene has CDR1 SEHNR and CDR2 FQNEAQ (reference sequence). V lost 5 bases and J 11 bases, leaving 18 bases between the germline ends. Full variable domain (rest looked up from reference TRBV7-9 and TRBJ1-1): DTGVSQNPRHKITKRGQNVTFRCDPISEHNRLYWYRQTLGQGPEFLTYFQNEAQLEKSRLLSDRFSAERPKGSFSTLEIQRTEQGDSAMYLCASSLYQGSDAFFGQGTRLTVV.

This chain uses TRBV19 with TRBJ1-5; possible D gene TRBD1, 5 bases. Germline loops: CDR1 LNHDA, CDR2 SQIVND (reference sequence). The CDR3 spans 14 residues. The CDR3: CASRPTGGNQPQHF. CDR3 DNA: TGTGCTAGCCGGCCCACGGGGGGGAATCAGCCCCAGCATTTT.